This T cell receptor beta chain was obtained from a study of T cells in Graves' hyperthyroidism and ophthalmopathy. RNA transcripts were the template for amplifying TCR beta CDR3 regions. The HTBI primer set drove a first-round RT-PCR of the TCR CDR3. TCRdb reanalysed the multiplex PCR reads using MiXCR and keeps one entry per CDR3 protein. The profile covers hundreds of thousands of distinct CDR3 sequences, with roughly a sixth appearing a single time and over 15% taken by the ten largest. This clonotype was counted a few times. About 10 ml of fresh peripheral blood supplied the PBMCs. CDR1 is MNHNS, CDR2 SASEGT, per germline. V shed 5 bases, J shed 8 bases, and the junction held 13 bases outside the gene matches. The length of the CDR3 is 16 residues.

V usage is TRBV6-1 and J usage is TRBJ1-4; 8 positions match TRBD1. The sequenced sample consisted of blood. The clonotype originates from a woman aged 45-65 years with Graves' hyperthyroidism that later progressed to Graves' ophthalmopathy. The CDR3 here is CASSYSAGTGGEKLFF. For the CDR3, the DNA is TGTGCCAGCAGTTACAGCGCCGGGACAGGAGGGGAAAAACTGTTTTTT.